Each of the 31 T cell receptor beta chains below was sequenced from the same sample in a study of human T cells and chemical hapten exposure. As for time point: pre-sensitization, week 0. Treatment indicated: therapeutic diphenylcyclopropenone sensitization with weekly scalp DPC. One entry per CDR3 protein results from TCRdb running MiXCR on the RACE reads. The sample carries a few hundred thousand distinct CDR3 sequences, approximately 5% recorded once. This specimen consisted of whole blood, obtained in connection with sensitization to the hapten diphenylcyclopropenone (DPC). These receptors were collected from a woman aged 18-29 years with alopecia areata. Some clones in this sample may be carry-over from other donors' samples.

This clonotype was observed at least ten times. CDR3 amino acids: CSVTDRNTGELFF. CDR3 bases: TGCAGCGTTACGGACAGGAACACCGGGGAGCTGTTTTTT. This chain joins TRBV29-1 and TRBJ2-2, with D possibly TRBD1 on 6 matching bases. V was shortened by 5 bases and J by 1 base, with 8 bases between the two germline ends. This CDR3 is built from 13 residues. Germline V gene sequence: CDR1 SQVTM, CDR2 ANQGSEA.

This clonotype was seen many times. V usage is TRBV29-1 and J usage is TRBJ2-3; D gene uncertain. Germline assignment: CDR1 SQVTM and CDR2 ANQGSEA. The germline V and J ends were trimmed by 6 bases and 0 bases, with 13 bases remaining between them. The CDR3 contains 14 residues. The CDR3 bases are TGCAGCGTCAGAGGAGCCTCTAGCACAGATACGCAGTATTTT. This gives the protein CSVRGASSTDTQYF.

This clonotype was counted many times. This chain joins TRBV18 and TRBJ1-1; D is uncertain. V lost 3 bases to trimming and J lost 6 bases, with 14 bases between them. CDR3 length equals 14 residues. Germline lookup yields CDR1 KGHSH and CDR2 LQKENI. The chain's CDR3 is CASSPLAGHPEAFF. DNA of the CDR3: TGTGCCAGCTCACCCCTGGCGGGTCACCCTGAAGCTTTCTTT.

The CDR3 nucleotides are TGTGCCAGCTCACCACTAGGGAGTGGTAATCAGCCCCAGCATTTT. Its translation: CASSPLGSGNQPQHF. The chain links TRBV18 to TRBJ1-5; no firm D call. Trimming took off 1 base at V and 4 bases at J, with 11 bases between the two ends. The CDR3 loop spans 15 amino acids. CDR1 is KGHSH, CDR2 LQKENI, per germline.

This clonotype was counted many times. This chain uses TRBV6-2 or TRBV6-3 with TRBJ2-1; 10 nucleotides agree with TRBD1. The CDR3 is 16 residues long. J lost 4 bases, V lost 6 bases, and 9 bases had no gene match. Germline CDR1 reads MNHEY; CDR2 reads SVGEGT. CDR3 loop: CASRQRGQGQYNEQFF. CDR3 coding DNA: TGTGCCAGCAGACAACGGGGACAGGGGCAGTACAATGAGCAGTTCTTC.

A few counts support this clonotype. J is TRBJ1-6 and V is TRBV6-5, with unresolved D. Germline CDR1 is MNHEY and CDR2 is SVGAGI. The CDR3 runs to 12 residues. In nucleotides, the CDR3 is TGTGCTGCCCGCTCCTATAATTCACCCCTCCACTTT. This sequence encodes CAARSYNSPLHF.

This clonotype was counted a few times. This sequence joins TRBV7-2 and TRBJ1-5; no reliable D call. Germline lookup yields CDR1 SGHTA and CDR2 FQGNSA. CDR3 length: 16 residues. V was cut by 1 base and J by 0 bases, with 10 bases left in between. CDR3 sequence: CASSLVSGPSNQPQHF. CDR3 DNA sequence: TGTGCCAGCAGCTTAGTGTCCGGACCTAGCAATCAGCCCCAGCATTTT. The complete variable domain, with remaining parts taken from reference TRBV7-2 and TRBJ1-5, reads GAGVSQSPSNKVTEKGKDVELRCDPISGHTALYWYRQSLGQGLEFLIYFQGNSAPDKSGLPSDRFSAERTGGSVSTLTIQRTQQEDSAVYLCASSLVSGPSNQPQHFGDGTRLSIL.

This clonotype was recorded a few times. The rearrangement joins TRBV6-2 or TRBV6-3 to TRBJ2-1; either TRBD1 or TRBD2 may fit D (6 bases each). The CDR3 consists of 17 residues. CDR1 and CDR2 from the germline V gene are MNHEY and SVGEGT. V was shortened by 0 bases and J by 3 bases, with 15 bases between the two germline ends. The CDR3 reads CASSYSPPGGIYNEQFF. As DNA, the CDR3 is TGTGCCAGCAGTTACTCACCACCCGGGGGCATCTACAATGAGCAGTTCTTC.

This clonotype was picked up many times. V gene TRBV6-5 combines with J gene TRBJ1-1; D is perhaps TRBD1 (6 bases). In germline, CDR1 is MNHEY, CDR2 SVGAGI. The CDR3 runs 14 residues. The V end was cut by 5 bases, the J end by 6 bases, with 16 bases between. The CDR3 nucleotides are TGTGCCAGCAGTCGAGGGGGGGGAGCGGCTGAAGCTTTCTTT. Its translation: CASSRGGGAAEAFF.

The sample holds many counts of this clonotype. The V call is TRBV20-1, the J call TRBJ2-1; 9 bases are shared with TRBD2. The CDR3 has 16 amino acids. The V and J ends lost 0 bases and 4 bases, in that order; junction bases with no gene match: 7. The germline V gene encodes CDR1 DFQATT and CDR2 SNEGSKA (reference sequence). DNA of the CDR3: TGCAGTGCTAGAGATCTAGCGGGGCACGGTTACAATGAGCAGTTCTTC. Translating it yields CSARDLAGHGYNEQFF.

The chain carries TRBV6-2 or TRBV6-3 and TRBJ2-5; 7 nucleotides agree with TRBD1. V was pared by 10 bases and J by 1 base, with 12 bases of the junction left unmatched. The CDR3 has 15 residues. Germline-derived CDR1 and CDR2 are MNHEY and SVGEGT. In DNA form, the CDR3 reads TGTGCCACATTGGATTTGTGGGACAGCCAAGAGACCCAGTACTTC. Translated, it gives CATLDLWDSQETQYF.

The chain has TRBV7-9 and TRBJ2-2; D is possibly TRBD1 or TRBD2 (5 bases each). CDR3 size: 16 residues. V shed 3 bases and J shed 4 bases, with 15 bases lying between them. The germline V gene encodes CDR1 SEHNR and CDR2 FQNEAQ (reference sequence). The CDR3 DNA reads TGTGCCAGCAGCTTCCCACCGTCCGGGGCCACCGGGGAGCTGTTTTTT. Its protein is CASSFPPSGATGELFF.

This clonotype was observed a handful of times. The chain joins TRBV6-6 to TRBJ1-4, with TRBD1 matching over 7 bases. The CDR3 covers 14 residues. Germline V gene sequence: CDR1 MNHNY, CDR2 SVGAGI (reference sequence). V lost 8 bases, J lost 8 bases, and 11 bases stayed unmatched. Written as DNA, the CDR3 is TGTGCCAGCTTGGGGCAGGGGGTTTTAGAAAAACTGTTTTTT. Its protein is CASLGQGVLEKLFF.

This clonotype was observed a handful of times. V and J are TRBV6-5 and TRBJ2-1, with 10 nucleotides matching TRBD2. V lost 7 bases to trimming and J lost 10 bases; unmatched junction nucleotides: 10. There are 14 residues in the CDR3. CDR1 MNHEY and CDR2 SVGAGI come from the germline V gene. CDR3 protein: CASKFQRGGGEQFF. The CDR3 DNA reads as TGTGCCAGCAAGTTCCAGCGGGGGGGCGGGGAGCAGTTCTTC.

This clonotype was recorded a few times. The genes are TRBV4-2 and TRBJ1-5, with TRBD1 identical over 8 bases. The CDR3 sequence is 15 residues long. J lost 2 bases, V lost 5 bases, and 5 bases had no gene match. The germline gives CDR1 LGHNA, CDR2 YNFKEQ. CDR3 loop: CASSATTGGNQPQHF. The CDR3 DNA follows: TGTGCCAGCAGCGCAACGACAGGGGGCAATCAGCCCCAGCATTTT.

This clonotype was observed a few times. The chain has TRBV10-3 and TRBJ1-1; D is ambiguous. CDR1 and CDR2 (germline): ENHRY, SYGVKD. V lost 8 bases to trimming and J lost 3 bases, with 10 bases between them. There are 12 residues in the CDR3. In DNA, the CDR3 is TGTGCCATCTCCGGGTGGGACACTGAAGCTTTCTTT. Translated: CAISGWDTEAFF.

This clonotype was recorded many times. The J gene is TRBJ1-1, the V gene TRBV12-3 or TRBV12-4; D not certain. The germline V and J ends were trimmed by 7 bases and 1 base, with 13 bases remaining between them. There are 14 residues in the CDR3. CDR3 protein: CASTVRRTNTEAFF. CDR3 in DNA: TGTGCCAGCACCGTCAGAAGGACGAACACTGAAGCTTTCTTT.

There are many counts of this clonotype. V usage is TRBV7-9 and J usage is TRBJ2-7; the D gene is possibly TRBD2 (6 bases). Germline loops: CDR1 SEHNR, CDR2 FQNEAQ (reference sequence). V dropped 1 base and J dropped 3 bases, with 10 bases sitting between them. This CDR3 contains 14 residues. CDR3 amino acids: CASSLGLDVYEQYF. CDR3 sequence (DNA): TGTGCCAGCAGCTTAGGACTAGACGTCTACGAGCAGTACTTC.

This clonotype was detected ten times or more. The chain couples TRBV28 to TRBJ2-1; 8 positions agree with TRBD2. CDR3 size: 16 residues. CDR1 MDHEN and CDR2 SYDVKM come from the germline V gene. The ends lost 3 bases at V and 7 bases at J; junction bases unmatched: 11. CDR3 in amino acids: CASSFRGGSDKNEQFF. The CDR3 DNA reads TGTGCCAGCAGTTTCCGGGGGGGGTCTGACAAGAATGAGCAGTTCTTC.

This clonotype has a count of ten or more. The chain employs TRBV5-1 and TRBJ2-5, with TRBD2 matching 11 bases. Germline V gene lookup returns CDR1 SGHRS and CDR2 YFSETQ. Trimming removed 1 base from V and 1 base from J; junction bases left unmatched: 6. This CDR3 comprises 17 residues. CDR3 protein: CASSLQPSGGSQETQYF. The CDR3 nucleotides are TGCGCCAGCAGCTTGCAACCTAGCGGGGGGTCCCAAGAGACCCAGTACTTC.

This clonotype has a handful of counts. The CDR3 DNA reads as TGCAGTGCTAGAGACCCCAGGGACAAAAAACTGTTTTTT. Its protein product is CSARDPRDKKLFF. The chain recombines TRBV20-1 with TRBJ1-4, with D maybe TRBD1 (6 bases). Germline V gene lookup returns CDR1 DFQATT and CDR2 SNEGSKA (reference sequence). V gave up 0 bases and J gave up 9 bases, with 11 bases separating them. CDR3 length: 13 residues.

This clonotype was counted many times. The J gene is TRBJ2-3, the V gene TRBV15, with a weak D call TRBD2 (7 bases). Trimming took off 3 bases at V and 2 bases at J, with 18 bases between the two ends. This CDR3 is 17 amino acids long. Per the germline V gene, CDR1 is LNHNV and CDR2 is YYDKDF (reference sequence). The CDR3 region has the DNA TGTGCCACCAGCAGTCTTGGGGGGGGCGACATCACAGATACGCAGTATTTT. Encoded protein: CATSSLGGGDITDTQYF.

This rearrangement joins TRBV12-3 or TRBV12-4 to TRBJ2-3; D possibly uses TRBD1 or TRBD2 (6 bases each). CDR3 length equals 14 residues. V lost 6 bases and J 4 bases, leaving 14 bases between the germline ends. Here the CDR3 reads CASRYRGQADTQYF. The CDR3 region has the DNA TGTGCCAGCAGATACCGGGGGCAGGCAGATACGCAGTATTTT.

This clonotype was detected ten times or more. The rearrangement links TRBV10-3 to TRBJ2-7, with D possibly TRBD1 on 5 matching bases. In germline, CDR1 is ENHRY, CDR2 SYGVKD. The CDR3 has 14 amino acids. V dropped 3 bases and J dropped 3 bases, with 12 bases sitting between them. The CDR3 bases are TGTGCCATCAGTGAAGGGGAAGGAGACTACGAGCAGTACTTC. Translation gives CAISEGEGDYEQYF.

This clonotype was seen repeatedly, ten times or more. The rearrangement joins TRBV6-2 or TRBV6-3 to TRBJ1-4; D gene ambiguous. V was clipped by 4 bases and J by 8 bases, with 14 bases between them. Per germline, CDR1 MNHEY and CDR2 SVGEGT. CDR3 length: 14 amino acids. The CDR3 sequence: CASSSTLEGEKLFF. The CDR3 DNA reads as TGTGCCAGCAGTTCGACTTTAGAGGGAGAAAAACTGTTTTTT.

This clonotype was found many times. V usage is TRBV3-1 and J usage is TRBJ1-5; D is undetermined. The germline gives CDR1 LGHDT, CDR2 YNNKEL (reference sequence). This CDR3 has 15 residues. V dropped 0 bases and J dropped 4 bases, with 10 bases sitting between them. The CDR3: CASSQDGGPNQPQHF. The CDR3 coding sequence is TGTGCCAGCAGCCAAGATGGAGGCCCTAATCAGCCCCAGCATTTT.

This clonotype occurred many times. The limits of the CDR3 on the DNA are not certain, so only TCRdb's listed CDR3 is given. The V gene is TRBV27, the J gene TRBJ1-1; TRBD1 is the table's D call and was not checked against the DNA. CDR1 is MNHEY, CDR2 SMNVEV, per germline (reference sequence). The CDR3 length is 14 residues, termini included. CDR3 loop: CASSLRGWGQGSFF.

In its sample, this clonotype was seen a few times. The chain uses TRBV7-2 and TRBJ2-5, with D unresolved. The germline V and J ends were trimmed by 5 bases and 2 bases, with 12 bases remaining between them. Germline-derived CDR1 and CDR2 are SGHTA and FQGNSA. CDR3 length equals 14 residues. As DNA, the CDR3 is TGTGCCAGCAGCCCTGACACCTCTCAAGAGACCCAGTACTTC. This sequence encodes CASSPDTSQETQYF. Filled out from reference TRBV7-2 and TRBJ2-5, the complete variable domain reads GAGVSQSPSNKVTEKGKDVELRCDPISGHTALYWYRQSLGQGLEFLIYFQGNSAPDKSGLPSDRFSAERTGGSVSTLTIQRTQQEDSAVYLCASSPDTSQETQYFGPGTRLLVL.

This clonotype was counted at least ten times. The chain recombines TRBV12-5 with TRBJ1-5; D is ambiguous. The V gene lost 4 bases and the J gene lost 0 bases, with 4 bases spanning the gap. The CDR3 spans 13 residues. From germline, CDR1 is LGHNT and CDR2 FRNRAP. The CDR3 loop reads CASGSDSNQPQHF. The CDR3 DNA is TGTGCTAGTGGTTCGGATAGCAATCAGCCCCAGCATTTT.

In nucleotides, the CDR3 is TGCAGTGCTAGCGTACAGGGTAATACTGAAGCTTTCTTT. Translated, it gives CSASVQGNTEAFF. J is TRBJ1-1 and V is TRBV20-1, with D possibly being TRBD1 (6 bases). Germline CDR1 and CDR2: DFQATT and SNEGSKA (reference sequence). The germline V and J ends were trimmed by 3 bases and 5 bases, with 13 bases remaining between them. The CDR3 totals 13 residues.

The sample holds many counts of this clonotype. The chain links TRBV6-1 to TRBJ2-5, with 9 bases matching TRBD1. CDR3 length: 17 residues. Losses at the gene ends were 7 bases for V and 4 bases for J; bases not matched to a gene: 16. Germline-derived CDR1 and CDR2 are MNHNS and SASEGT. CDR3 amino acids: CASTETTGQGGGETQYF. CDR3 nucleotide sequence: TGTGCCAGCACAGAAACCACGGGACAGGGCGGTGGAGAGACCCAGTACTTC.